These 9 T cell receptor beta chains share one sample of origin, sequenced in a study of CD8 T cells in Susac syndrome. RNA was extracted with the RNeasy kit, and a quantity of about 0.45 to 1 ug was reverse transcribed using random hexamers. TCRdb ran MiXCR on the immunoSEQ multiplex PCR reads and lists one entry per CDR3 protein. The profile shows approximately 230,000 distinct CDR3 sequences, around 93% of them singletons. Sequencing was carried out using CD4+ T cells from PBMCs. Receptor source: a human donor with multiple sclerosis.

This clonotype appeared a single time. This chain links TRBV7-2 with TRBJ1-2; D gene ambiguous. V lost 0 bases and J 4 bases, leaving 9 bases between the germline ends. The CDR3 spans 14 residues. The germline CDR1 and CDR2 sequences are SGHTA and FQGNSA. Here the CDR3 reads CASSLAPRLYGYTF. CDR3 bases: TGTGCCAGCAGCTTAGCGCCACGGCTCTATGGCTACACCTTC.

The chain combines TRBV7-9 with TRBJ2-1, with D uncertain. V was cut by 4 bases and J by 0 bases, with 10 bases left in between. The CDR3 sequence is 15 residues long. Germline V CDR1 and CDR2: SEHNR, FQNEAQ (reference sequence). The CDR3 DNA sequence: TGTGCCAGCAGCTCCATGTCCCTCTCCTACAATGAGCAGTTCTTC. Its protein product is CASSSMSLSYNEQFF.

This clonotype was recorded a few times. CDR3 region: CASSPPGGSYEQYF. CDR3 sequence (DNA): TGTGCCAGCAGCCCCCCCGGCGGGTCCTACGAGCAGTACTTC. The chain is built from TRBV5-4 and TRBJ2-7, with TRBD2 as a possible D gene (5 bases). CDR3 length equals 14 residues. The ends were cut back, 4 bases at V and 1 base at J, with 12 bases in the middle. The germline gives CDR1 SGHNT, CDR2 YYREEE (reference sequence).

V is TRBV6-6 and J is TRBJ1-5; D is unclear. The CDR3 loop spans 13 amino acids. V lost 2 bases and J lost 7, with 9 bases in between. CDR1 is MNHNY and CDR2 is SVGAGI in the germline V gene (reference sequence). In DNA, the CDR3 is TGTGCCAGCAGTTACGGGTCCGGGCAGCCCCAGCATTTT. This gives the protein CASSYGSGQPQHF.

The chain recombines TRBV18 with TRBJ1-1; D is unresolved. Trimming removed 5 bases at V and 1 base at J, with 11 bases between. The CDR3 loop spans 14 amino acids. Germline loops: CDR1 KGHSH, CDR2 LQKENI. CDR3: CASSSLPTNTEAFF. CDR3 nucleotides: TGTGCCAGCTCATCTTTACCCACGAACACTGAAGCTTTCTTT.

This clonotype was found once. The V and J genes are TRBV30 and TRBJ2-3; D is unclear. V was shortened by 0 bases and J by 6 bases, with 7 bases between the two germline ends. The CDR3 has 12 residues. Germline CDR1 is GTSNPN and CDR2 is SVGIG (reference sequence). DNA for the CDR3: TGTGCCTGGAGTGTTAGGTGGGATACGCAGTATTTT. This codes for CAWSVRWDTQYF.

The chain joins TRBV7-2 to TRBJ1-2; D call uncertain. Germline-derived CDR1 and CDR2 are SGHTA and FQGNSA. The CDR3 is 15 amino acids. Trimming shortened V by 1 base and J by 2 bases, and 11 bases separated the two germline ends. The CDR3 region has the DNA TGTGCCAGCAGCTTAGAGGTAGGGCCCAACTATGGCTACACCTTC. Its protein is CASSLEVGPNYGYTF.

The DNA of the CDR3 is TGTGCCAGCAGTGACCACGCATGGCCTAGCGACTACGAGCAGTACGTC. Protein sequence: CASSDHAWPSDYEQYV. The chain uses TRBV6-4 and TRBJ2-7; D perhaps matches TRBD2 (6 bases). Germline lookup yields CDR1 MRHNA and CDR2 SNTAGT. This CDR3 contains 16 residues. The V gene lost 2 bases and the J gene lost 3 bases, with 17 bases spanning the gap.

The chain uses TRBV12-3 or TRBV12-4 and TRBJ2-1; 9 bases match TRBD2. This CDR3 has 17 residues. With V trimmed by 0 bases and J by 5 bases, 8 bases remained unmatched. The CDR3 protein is CASSLALGGRANNEQFF. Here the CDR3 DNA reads TGTGCCAGCAGTTTAGCGCTGGGCGGGAGGGCGAACAATGAGCAGTTCTTC.